The entry below describes one T cell receptor (beta chain). Together with thyroid ultrasound, orbital computed tomography, serum thyroxine and TRAb, clinical symptoms were used for diagnoses. The sample belongs to a study of T cells in Graves' hyperthyroidism and ophthalmopathy. The CDR3 length is 13 residues. V shed 7 bases and J shed 4 bases, with 13 bases lying between them. Amplification yielded TCR beta CDR3 regions, with RNA transcripts as the source. A set of HTBI primers served as the primers for a first-round RT-PCR of the TCR CDR3. One entry per CDR3 protein, called by TCRdb with MiXCR from the multiplex PCR reads. The sample comprises under 650,000 distinct CDR3 sequences, roughly 15% of which are singletons, and approximately 3.8% rests with the top ten.

This receptor was identified in a woman between 25 and 40 years old with Graves' hyperthyroidism. Input material: blood. The chain couples TRBV12-3 or TRBV12-4 to TRBJ2-5; D possibly corresponds to TRBD2 (5 bases). CDR3: CASMGEVGETQYF. The CDR3 nucleotides are TGTGCCAGCATGGGAGAGGTAGGAGAGACCCAGTACTTC.